The clone carrying this T cell receptor (beta chain) has just a few counts. Its antigen is undetermined. The record originates from a study of beta chain features in type 1 diabetes. Findings and limits, study-wide: Shortening of TCRB CDR3s, moderate but significant, appeared in all four CD4+ subsets of Type 1 diabetes patients. A pattern of fewer insertions and more deletions at VDJ junctions was seen in type 1 diabetes patients. Shorter templates might be favored by PCR, equally in patients and controls.

Expressed TCRB transcripts were sequenced, since all the RNA that had been isolated was reverse transcribed. Approximately 3.5 million reads was the average for naive, central memory and regulatory T cell samples. Profiling relied on immunoSEQ multiplex PCR, and the TCRdb table lists in-frame clones only, not all of them. Of a few hundred thousand clones in the sample, around 16% were seen once. Cells sorted by CD45RO/CCR7/CD25/CD127/CD95/CD27 comprised CD4+ naive, central memory, regulatory and stem cell-like memory cells. Germline V gene sequence: CDR1 SGHRS, CDR2 YFSETQ. V was clipped by 2 bases and J by 4 bases, with 16 bases between them. The CDR3 is 15 amino acids.

V gene TRBV5-1 combines with J gene TRBJ2-7, with D possibly being TRBD2 (6 bases). The TCR originated in a man aged 25 to 40 with type 1 diabetes. Sequencing was done on a sample of naive CD4+ T cells from blood. Here the CDR3 reads CASSLSTVGTYEQYF. In DNA, the CDR3 is TGCGCCAGCAGCTTAAGTACGGTGGGGACTTACGAGCAGTACTTC.